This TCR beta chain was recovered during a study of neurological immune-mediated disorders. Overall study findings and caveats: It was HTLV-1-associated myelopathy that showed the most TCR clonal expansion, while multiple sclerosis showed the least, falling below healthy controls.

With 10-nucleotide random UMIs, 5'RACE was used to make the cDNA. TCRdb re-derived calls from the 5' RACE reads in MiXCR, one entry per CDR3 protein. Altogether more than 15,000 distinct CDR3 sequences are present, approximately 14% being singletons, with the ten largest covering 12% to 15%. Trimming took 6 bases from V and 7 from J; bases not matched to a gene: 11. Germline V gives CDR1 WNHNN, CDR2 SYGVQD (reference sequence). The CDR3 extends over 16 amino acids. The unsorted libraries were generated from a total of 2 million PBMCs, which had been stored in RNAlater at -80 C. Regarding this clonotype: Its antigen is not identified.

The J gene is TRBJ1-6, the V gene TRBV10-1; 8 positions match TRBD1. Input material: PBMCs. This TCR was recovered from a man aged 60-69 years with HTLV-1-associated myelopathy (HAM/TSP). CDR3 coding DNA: TGCGCCAGCAGAATGTGGAGGGGACAGGAGAATTCACCCCTCCACTTT. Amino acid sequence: CASRMWRGQENSPLHF.